This T cell receptor (beta chain) was identified in a study of T cell responses to AZD1222 COVID-19 vaccine (dated by TCRdb to the early 2020s). Concerning the study at large: Because spike-specific TCR depth and breadth did not differ between the two schedules, AZD1222 recipients who got a second dose at roughly 4 weeks were pooled with those who got a second dose at roughly 12 weeks. A total of more than 230 trial participants underwent TCR sequencing, of whom about 210 received two doses of AZD1222 and about 25 received two doses of the MenACWY control vaccine. Trial participants were enrolled by age into 18-55, 56-69 and 70-plus year subgroups, with about 150, 27 and 61 TCR-sequenced participants respectively.

What the research found in general, with its limitations: Participants were mostly white British and included more females than males, and it was suggested by the authors that clonal diversity may have been underestimated. Vaccine-associated CD4 TCRs spanned the whole spike protein, with dominant responses in regions 160-218 and 743-854. Because no samples from the day 14 peak response were available, repertoires could be characterized only after the peak T cell response. A significant rise in spike-specific TCR breadth and depth was observed after two AZD1222 doses relative to day 0 and relative to MenACWY recipients. Only a handful of AZD1222 recipients were SARS-CoV-2 seropositive at baseline, limiting conclusions about previously exposed vaccinees. The 56-69-year group was small, and its depth increase did not reach significance, likely because of low power. Reportedly, almost half of the unique spike-specific TCRs recognized epitopes lying outside the regions that are mutated in the B.1.351 and B.1.1.7 variants.

The CDR3 regions of human TCRbeta chains were analyzed by immunosequencing. The study's processing was this. TCRs in the repertoires were matched against a reference library of SARS-CoV-2-specific TCRs that had been generated with the MIRA antigen-specificity platform. Breadth was defined as the fraction of unique TCRs that were SARS-CoV-2-associated. Depth was defined as the fraction of total T cells that were SARS-CoV-2-associated. Using the MIRA data, each spike-specific TCR was mapped to the spike region that the TCR reacts to and placed in a CD4 or CD8 class. Log10-transformed breadth and depth values were compared by one-way ANOVA with Sidak's multiple comparisons tests. Sourced from immuneACCESS, this table was stored by TCRdb with only in-frame sequences that have V and J called. A share of the clones is absent; for the studies checked, an unresolved V gene accounts for under half, and the remainder has no known explanation. The V and J calls and clone size come from that table; D and trimming were worked out from the DNA. The table for this sample lists 130,000 or so clones; 80% to 90% of them were counted only once. The ten largest clones represent approximately 3.1% of the sample.

This specimen's time point label, interpreted: baseline before first vaccination. Samples from vaccinated people were obtained from the UK trials COV001 and COV002, which included a single-blind randomized controlled phase 2/3 trial of AZD1222 (ChAdOx1 nCoV-19) in healthy adults. Trial participant PBMC samples were collected at day 0 and day 28 after the second dose for TCRbeta chain sequencing. CDR1 and CDR2 were assigned from the germline V gene as SGHRS and YFSETQ. Cut back by 4 bases and 10 bases, the V and J ends lie 18 bases apart. The CDR3, cysteine through phenylalanine, is 15 amino acids long. Only CDR3 DNA remains: 45 bases, in frame from the first base. Turning to this clone: Its binding antigen is unknown. There are no base qualities to consult, and no much larger clone falls within one base.

Sequencing was performed on peripheral blood, taken on day 0 of AZD1222 vaccination. The sequence derives from an adult in good health. In this chain, TRBV5-1 is recombined with TRBJ1-6; 6 matching bases give a weak D call of TRBD1. Read as DNA, the sequence is TGCGCCAGCAGCCCTACCTGGGACACGGAGTCACCCCTCCACTTT. Translated, it gives CASSPTWDTESPLHF.